This TCR beta chain originates from a study of cytomegalovirus exposure and HLA in healthy donors. The CDR3 runs to 14 residues. Trimming pared 6 bases from V and 0 bases from J, leaving 11 bases between. The V gene's germline CDR1 is SGHRS and CDR2 YFSETQ. With 60 Vbeta and 13 Jbeta primers, the PCR was carried out. Method: immunoSEQ multiplex PCR; TCRdb's copy keeps in-frame clones and lacks some. The table lists 280,000 or so clones, about 90% of them singletons. The sequence was obtained from a woman between 18 and 29 years old in good health and CMV-seronegative. The chain recombines TRBV5-1 with TRBJ2-3; no definite D call. Sequenced input: PBMCs. The DNA of the CDR3 is TGCGCCAGCACTAGTAGCTTTAGCACAGATACGCAGTATTTT. It specifies CASTSSFSTDTQYF.